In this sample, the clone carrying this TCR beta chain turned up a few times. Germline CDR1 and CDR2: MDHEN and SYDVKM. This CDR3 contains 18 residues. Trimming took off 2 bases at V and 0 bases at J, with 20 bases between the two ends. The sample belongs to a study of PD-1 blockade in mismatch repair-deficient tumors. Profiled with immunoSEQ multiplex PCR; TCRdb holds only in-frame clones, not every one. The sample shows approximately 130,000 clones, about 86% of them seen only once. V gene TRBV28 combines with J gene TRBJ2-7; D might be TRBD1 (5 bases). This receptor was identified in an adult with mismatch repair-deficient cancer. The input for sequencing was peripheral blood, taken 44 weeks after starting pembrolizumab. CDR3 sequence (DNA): TGTGCCAGCAGTTTAACGTCCTTACAGGTCGGTAGCTCCTACGAGCAGTACTTC. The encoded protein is CASSLTSLQVGSSYEQYF.